Listed here is a single TCR beta chain. Its antigen is not known. The data stem from a study of cytomegalovirus exposure and HLA in healthy donors. Study outcomes and limitations: Later work found that TCR association rates differed between HLA loci; DRB1 had the most and HLA-C the fewest. It was reportedly the case that the classifier diagnosed cytomegalovirus status with high specificity and sensitivity. Reportedly, a later analysis found an Asian-associated ancestry cluster had fewer N-insertions than the approximately 700-donor mean. Per a later analysis, HLA-associated TCR beta chains showed more clonal expansion than other, equally common TCR beta chains.

Trimming removed 4 bases at V and 5 bases at J, with 12 bases between. The CDR3 consists of 15 residues. Germline CDR1 is SEHNR and CDR2 is FQNEAQ (reference sequence). Amplification used 60 Vbeta primers and 13 Jbeta primers. Produced via immunoSEQ multiplex PCR; TCRdb's table is partial and in-frame only. The table shows fewer than 65,000 clones, with roughly 77% occurring only once. The specimen was PBMCs. This TCR derives from a woman aged 40 to 55 in good health and CMV-seropositive. The chain is built from TRBV7-9 and TRBJ1-6, with no clear D. CDR3 residues: CASSSGYNDNSPLHF. The CDR3, as DNA: TGTGCCAGCAGCTCGGGATACAACGATAATTCACCCCTCCACTTT. The variable domain in full, completed from reference TRBV7-9 and TRBJ1-6, reads DTGVSQNPRHKITKRGQNVTFRCDPISEHNRLYWYRQTLGQGPEFLTYFQNEAQLEKSRLLSDRFSAERPKGSFSTLEIQRTEQGDSAMYLCASSSGYNDNSPLHFGNGTRLTVT.